The 31 T cell receptor beta chains below all came from one sample that was sequenced in a study of blood T cell repertoires in COVID-19. The method was immunoSEQ multiplex PCR; TCRdb's version includes in-frame clones alone and lacks a portion of them. Here the sample spans about 140,000 clones, more than 65% being singletons. The sample was peripheral blood. The receptor source for this set is a human donor in a cohort sampled during active COVID-19.

This clone has at least ten counts. This rearrangement joins TRBV4-1 to TRBJ2-1, with D possibly being TRBD1 (6 bases). The CDR3 is 17 residues long. Germline CDR1 is MGHRA and CDR2 is YSYEKL. V shed 4 bases and J shed 6 bases, with 22 bases lying between them. In DNA form, the CDR3 reads TGCGCCAGCAGCCTACGCTCCGGGACATCCAACTTCAATGAGCAGTTCTTC. Translating it yields CASSLRSGTSNFNEQFF.

This chain connects TRBV12-3 or TRBV12-4 to TRBJ1-2; TRBD1 is a possible D gene (5 bases). V lost 1 base and J lost 9, with 12 bases in between. The CDR3 length is 13 residues. The CDR3 nucleotides are TGTGCCAGCAGTTTAGGTCAAGGGGTACGCTACACCTTC. It encodes CASSLGQGVRYTF.

This chain links TRBV28 with TRBJ2-7; no clear D. The CDR3 is 13 amino acids. The V end was cut by 8 bases, the J end by 2 bases, with 13 bases between. Germline loops: CDR1 MDHEN, CDR2 SYDVKM. The CDR3, as DNA: TGTGCCAGCGCTTCGTTTGGGCCCTACGAGCAGTACTTC. Encoded protein: CASASFGPYEQYF.

This chain links TRBV19 with TRBJ2-7; a possible D gene is TRBD1 (6 bases). Trimming took off 7 bases at V and 0 bases at J, with 16 bases between the two ends. Per germline, CDR1 LNHDA and CDR2 SQIVND (reference sequence). This CDR3 contains 15 residues. The CDR3 sequence is CASTEGLQGSYEQYF. DNA of the CDR3: TGTGCCAGTACCGAGGGATTACAGGGCTCCTACGAGCAGTACTTC.

Only one count was recorded for this clone. V gene TRBV7-2 combines with J gene TRBJ2-1; 9 nucleotides align to TRBD2. Germline assignment: CDR1 SGHTA and CDR2 FQGNSA. Losses at the gene ends were 2 bases for V and 2 bases for J; bases not matched to a gene: 1. This CDR3 is built from 15 residues. The CDR3 DNA is TGTGCCAGCAGCTTACAGCGGGGGGCCTACAATGAGCAGTTCTTC. It encodes CASSLQRGAYNEQFF. The full variable domain, rest sourced from reference TRBV7-2 and TRBJ2-1, is GAGVSQSPSNKVTEKGKDVELRCDPISGHTALYWYRQSLGQGLEFLIYFQGNSAPDKSGLPSDRFSAERTGGSVSTLTIQRTQQEDSAVYLCASSLQRGAYNEQFFGPGTRLTVL.

This chain connects TRBV5-6 to TRBJ1-4; 10 bases map to TRBD1. Germline values: CDR1 SGHDT, CDR2 YYEEEE. With 4 bases clipped from V and 0 bases from J, the junction kept 3 bases outside the gene matches. The CDR3 runs 16 residues. DNA for the CDR3: TGTGCCAGCAGCAAGACAGGGGGCGCAACTAATGAAAAACTGTTTTTT. This sequence encodes CASSKTGGATNEKLFF.

The chain joins TRBV5-6 to TRBJ1-5, with 8 nucleotides matching TRBD1. This CDR3 has 14 amino acids. In germline, CDR1 is SGHDT, CDR2 YYEEEE. Unmatched junction bases numbered 7, after V lost 5 bases and J lost 6 bases. DNA for the CDR3: TGTGCCAGCAGTTTCAGACAGGGGAGTCAGCCCCAGCATTTT. It encodes CASSFRQGSQPQHF. The variable domain in full, completed from reference TRBV5-6 and TRBJ1-5, reads DAGVTQSPTHLIKTRGQQVTLRCSPKSGHDTVSWYQQALGQGPQFIFQYYEEEERQRGNFPDRFSGHQFPNYSSELNVNALLLGDSALYLCASSFRQGSQPQHFGDGTRLSIL.

The chain is built from TRBV11-2 and TRBJ1-4, with D uncertain. Germline values: CDR1 SGHAT, CDR2 FQNNGV. The V gene lost 1 base and the J gene lost 1 base, with 4 bases spanning the gap. The length of the CDR3 is 14 residues. The CDR3 protein is CASSLGRTNEKLFF. In DNA form, the CDR3 reads TGTGCCAGCAGCTTAGGTAGAACTAATGAAAAACTGTTTTTT.

The chain joins TRBV11-2 to TRBJ2-5; 8 nucleotides line up with TRBD1. This CDR3 has 14 residues. V lost 5 bases to trimming and J lost 4 bases; unmatched junction nucleotides: 6. Germline V gives CDR1 SGHAT, CDR2 FQNNGV. CDR3 residues: CASSHPTGGETQYF. In DNA form, the CDR3 reads TGTGCCAGCAGCCATCCTACAGGGGGAGAGACCCAGTACTTC.

J is TRBJ2-3 and V is TRBV6-5; the match to TRBD2 covers 8 bases. The CDR3 is made up of 16 amino acids. Germline CDR1 is MNHEY and CDR2 is SVGAGI. The junction had 8 bases not matched to a gene; V was cut back by 4 bases and J by 2 bases. The CDR3 DNA follows: TGTGCCAGCAGTTTCGCCGGGGGGGCGAACACAGATACGCAGTATTTT. Translating gives CASSFAGGANTDTQYF.

The genes are TRBV25-1 and TRBJ1-2, with D perhaps TRBD1 (5 bases). The CDR3 covers 14 residues. The germline CDR1 and CDR2 sequences are MGHDK and SYGVNS. V dropped 1 base and J dropped 4 bases, with 10 bases sitting between them. The CDR3 region has the DNA TGTGCCAGCAGTGAATTGGGGGGTGGCTATGGCTACACCTTC. Translated: CASSELGGGYGYTF.

This chain uses TRBV14 with TRBJ1-1; D call uncertain. With 8 bases removed from V and 1 base from J, the gap between germline ends came to 11 bases. The length of the CDR3 is 13 residues. Germline-derived CDR1 and CDR2 are SGHDN and FVKESK. This CDR3 reads CASQPYRNTEAFF. In nucleotides, the CDR3 is TGTGCCAGCCAACCCTACAGGAACACTGAAGCTTTCTTT. The variable domain in full, completed from reference TRBV14 and TRBJ1-1, reads EAGVTQFPSHSVIEKGQTVTLRCDPISGHDNLYWYRRVMGKEIKFLLHFVKESKQDESGMPNNRFLAERTGGTYSTLKVQPAELEDSGVYFCASQPYRNTEAFFGQGTRLTVV.

This chain links TRBV2 with TRBJ1-1; the match to TRBD1 covers 11 bases. The CDR3 has 15 amino acids. The germline CDR1 and CDR2 sequences are SNHLY and FYNNEI. J lost 4 bases, V lost 5 bases, and 6 bases had no gene match. The CDR3 region is CASSSWGTGGTEAFF. The CDR3 DNA reads TGTGCCAGCAGTTCCTGGGGGACAGGGGGCACTGAAGCTTTCTTT.

In its sample, this clone was seen a few times. The chain recombines TRBV3-1 (or the pseudogene TRBV3-2) with TRBJ1-6, with D perhaps matching TRBD1 (6 bases). V shed 1 base and J shed 7 bases, with 11 bases lying between them. The germline V gene has CDR1 LGHDT and CDR2 YNNKEL (reference sequence). The CDR3 runs 15 residues. In DNA form, the CDR3 reads TGTGCCAGCAGCCAAGGCAGGGGATCGAATTCACCCCTCCACTTT. Translated: CASSQGRGSNSPLHF.

The CDR3 spells CASSQGKRGRSTDTQYF. CDR3 nucleotides: TGTGCCAGCAGCCAAGGTAAAAGGGGCCGAAGCACAGATACGCAGTATTTT. This sequence joins TRBV4-2 and TRBJ2-3, with D tentatively TRBD1 (5 bases). CDR3 length: 17 amino acids. Germline loops: CDR1 LGHNA, CDR2 YNFKEQ. V gave up 1 base and J gave up 0 bases, with 14 bases separating them.

The V and J genes are TRBV13 and TRBJ1-1; 8 bases are a match to TRBD1. Trimming at V came to 1 base and at J to 11 bases, leaving 15 bases not matched to a gene. From germline, CDR1 is PRHDT and CDR2 FYEKMQ (reference sequence). The CDR3 totals 16 residues. In DNA, the CDR3 is TGTGCCAGCAGCTTAGTTATCCAGGACAGGGCTTTGGAGGCTTTCTTT. Protein sequence: CASSLVIQDRALEAFF. Filled out from reference TRBV13 and TRBJ1-1, the complete variable domain reads AAGVIQSPRHLIKEKRETATLKCYPIPRHDTVYWYQQGPGQDPQFLISFYEKMQSDKGSIPDRFSAQQFSDYHSELNMSSLELGDSALYFCASSLVIQDRALEAFFGQGTRLTVV.

The V and J genes are TRBV6-1 and TRBJ2-7, with D possibly being TRBD2 (6 bases). This CDR3 comprises 13 residues. V was shortened by 3 bases and J by 4 bases, with 10 bases between the two germline ends. The germline V gene has CDR1 MNHNS and CDR2 SASEGT. The CDR3 region has the DNA TGTGCCAGCAGTGAGGGGGGTAGATACGAGCAGTACTTC. This encodes CASSEGGRYEQYF.

The DNA for the CDR3 is TGTGCCAGCAGCCCCAGACAGAGGTTCCAAGAGACCCAGTACTTC. It codes for CASSPRQRFQETQYF. This chain joins TRBV3-1 (or the pseudogene TRBV3-2) and TRBJ2-5; D is possibly TRBD1 (5 bases). The V end was cut by 4 bases, the J end by 1 base, with 13 bases between. Germline V gene sequence: CDR1 LGHDT, CDR2 YNNKEL (reference sequence). The length of the CDR3 is 15 residues.

The chain joins TRBV7-8 to TRBJ1-4; TRBD1 might be the D (5 bases). This CDR3 is built from 15 residues. CDR1 and CDR2 (germline): SGHVS, FQNEAQ. Deletions cut 5 bases from V and 7 bases from J, with 17 bases between. CDR3 DNA sequence: TGTGCCAGCAGCACAATCCCCCAGGGTAGTGAAAAACTGTTTTTT. This gives the protein CASSTIPQGSEKLFF.

V is TRBV27 and J is TRBJ1-2; TRBD1 aligns across 12 bases. After removal of 7 bases from V and 3 bases from J, the junction contained 6 bases not matched to a gene. The length of the CDR3 is 15 residues. CDR1 and CDR2 (germline): MNHEY, SMNVEV (reference sequence). CDR3 region: CASTSGQGAHYGYTF. The DNA of the CDR3 is TGTGCCAGCACCTCGGGACAGGGGGCCCACTATGGCTACACCTTC.

This rearrangement joins TRBV5-1 to TRBJ2-4, with 9 bases aligning to TRBD1. The CDR3 is 16 residues long. V shed 4 bases, J shed 6 bases, and the junction held 11 bases outside the gene matches. Germline V CDR1 and CDR2: SGHRS, YFSETQ. The CDR3 nucleotides are TGCGCCAGCAGCAACGACCGGGACAGGGTTACAAACATTCAGTACTTC. Amino acid sequence: CASSNDRDRVTNIQYF.

The chain links TRBV2 to TRBJ2-7; TRBD2 matches 8 bases. The junction had 7 bases not matched to a gene; V was cut back by 0 bases and J by 3 bases. Germline-derived CDR1 and CDR2 are SNHLY and FYNNEI. This CDR3 has 16 amino acids. The DNA of the CDR3 is TGTGCCAGCAGTGAAGCGCTAGCGGGTTCCTTCTACGAGCAGTACTTC. Protein: CASSEALAGSFYEQYF.

The chain links TRBV7-9 to TRBJ1-3, with 7 positions matching TRBD1. Germline values: CDR1 SEHNR, CDR2 FQNEAQ (reference sequence). V shed 5 bases, J shed 4 bases, and the junction held 8 bases outside the gene matches. CDR3 size: 15 residues. In DNA, the CDR3 is TGTGCCAGCAGCCCCGGCACAGGGGCAGGAAACACCATATATTTT. Its translation is CASSPGTGAGNTIYF.

The chain combines TRBV18 with TRBJ2-2; D is uncertain. The ends were cut back, 3 bases at V and 1 base at J, with 9 bases in the middle. Germline V lookup: CDR1 KGHSH, CDR2 LQKENI. CDR3 length equals 15 residues. CDR3 region: CASSPMPGNTGELFF. CDR3 bases: TGTGCCAGCTCACCCATGCCAGGGAACACCGGGGAGCTGTTTTTT.

V usage is TRBV12-5 and J usage is TRBJ2-5; TRBD2 matches at 7 bases. Per germline, CDR1 LGHNT and CDR2 FRNRAP. The CDR3 is made up of 15 amino acids. V was pared by 1 base and J by 4 bases, with 6 bases of the junction left unmatched. Here the CDR3 reads CASGLGGLGGETQYF. The CDR3 DNA is TGTGCTAGTGGTTTGGGAGGACTAGGTGGAGAGACCCAGTACTTC.

This clone was seen just once. The chain uses TRBV6-6 and TRBJ1-4; D ambiguous. The CDR3 consists of 13 residues. Trimming left V 8 bases short and J 7 bases short, with 14 bases between. Germline lookup yields CDR1 MNHNY and CDR2 SVGAGI (reference sequence). The CDR3: CASRPRSGEKLFF. The CDR3 coding sequence is TGTGCCAGCCGGCCCCGGTCGGGTGAAAAACTGTTTTTT.

This rearrangement joins TRBV21-1 to TRBJ2-2; the tabulated D call, TRBD1, remains unverified against the DNA. TRBV21-1 constitutes a pseudogene. The CDR3 has 18 residues. CDR3: CASSKGGSGQGSGGELFF. The CDR3 nucleotides are TGTGCCAGCAGCAAAGGAGGTTCGGGACAGGGGTCGGGCGGGGAGCTGTTTTTT.

The J gene is TRBJ2-5, the V gene TRBV7-2; 8 bases fit TRBD2. The CDR3 totals 17 residues. The V gene end was trimmed by 1 base and the J gene end by 7 bases; junction bases not matched to a gene: 14. Germline V CDR1 and CDR2: SGHTA, FQGNSA. This CDR3 reads CASSLVGSGTSGGTQYF. In DNA, the CDR3 is TGTGCCAGCAGCTTAGTTGGTAGCGGGACCTCGGGGGGGACCCAGTACTTC.

The V call is TRBV10-3, the J call TRBJ2-5, with 9 bases lining up with TRBD1. V gave up 10 bases and J gave up 4 bases; unmatched junction bases: 7. The CDR3 runs 13 residues. CDR1 and CDR2 (germline): ENHRY, SYGVKD. CDR3 nucleotide sequence: TGTGCCACTCAACACAGGGGGCGAGAGACCCAGTACTTC. This codes for CATQHRGRETQYF.

This chain connects TRBV5-1 to TRBJ2-6, with D possibly being TRBD1 (5 bases). Per germline, CDR1 SGHRS and CDR2 YFSETQ. Trimming left V 9 bases short and J 0 bases short, with 22 bases between. CDR3 length: 18 amino acids. CDR3 in amino acids: CATSKTGDPGSGANVLTF. The CDR3 DNA reads TGCGCCACGTCCAAAACAGGTGACCCGGGCTCTGGGGCCAACGTCCTGACTTTC.

The rearrangement joins TRBV28 to TRBJ2-7, with D tentatively TRBD1 (6 bases). Germline-derived CDR1 and CDR2 are MDHEN and SYDVKM. The CDR3 sequence is 13 residues long. The ends were cut back, 2 bases at V and 7 bases at J, with 12 bases in the middle. CDR3 sequence (DNA): TGTGCCAGCAGTTTACCCGGTAGGGGGGAGCAGTACTTC. It specifies CASSLPGRGEQYF.